The 4 T cell receptor beta chains reported below all come from one sample, sequenced in a study of spatial heterogeneity in lung cancer. TCRdb analysed the 5' RACE reads with MiXCR anew, one entry per CDR3 protein. This sample has 40,000 to 55,000 distinct CDR3 sequences; around 15% occur once, and the top ten carry 55% to 70%. Described time point: sample taken at primary tumor resection. Without sorting, whole RNA was sequenced from tumor, nontumor lung or frozen PBMC. The specimen comprised PBMCs, sampled at surgery. The receptors come from a male donor with early-stage non-small cell lung cancer.

This clonotype was seen ten or more times. The V call is TRBV20-1, the J call TRBJ2-1, with 9 positions matching TRBD2. The V and J ends lost 6 bases and 6 bases, in that order; junction bases with no gene match: 12. This CDR3 has 15 amino acids. Germline CDR1 DFQATT, CDR2 SNEGSKA (reference sequence). CDR3 in DNA: TGCAGTGCCATTTCCGGCGGGAGGGTAAGCAATGAGCAGTTCTTC. It specifies CSAISGGRVSNEQFF.

This clonotype was seen a handful of times. V usage is TRBV24-1 and J usage is TRBJ2-1; 12 nucleotides match TRBD2. Trimming at V came to 4 bases and at J to 4 bases, leaving 7 bases not matched to a gene. This CDR3 spans 17 amino acids. Germline lookup yields CDR1 KGHDR and CDR2 SFDVKD. The DNA for the CDR3 is TGTGCCACCAGTGAACCCGGACTAGCGGGACCATACAATGAGCAGTTCTTC. It yields the protein CATSEPGLAGPYNEQFF.

This clonotype was seen many times. The chain is built from TRBV5-1 and TRBJ1-1; possible D gene TRBD1, 6 bases. The CDR3 has 15 residues. Trimming took off 0 bases at V and 4 bases at J, with 13 bases between the two ends. Germline assignment: CDR1 SGHRS and CDR2 YFSETQ. In nucleotides, the CDR3 is TGCGCCAGCAGCTTGGCCCAGGGGCAGGCCACTGAAGCTTTCTTT. Its translation: CASSLAQGQATEAFF.

This clonotype came up a few times. The chain employs TRBV7-9 and TRBJ2-7; D is tentatively TRBD1 or TRBD2 (5 bases each). The ends were cut back, 2 bases at V and 3 bases at J, with 17 bases in the middle. The CDR3 contains 16 residues. Germline assignment: CDR1 SEHNR and CDR2 FQNEAQ (reference sequence). This CDR3 reads CASSLRGDIRGYEQYF. CDR3 in DNA: TGTGCCAGCAGCTTAAGGGGAGACATAAGGGGCTACGAGCAGTACTTC. The whole variable domain, remainder taken from reference TRBV7-9 and TRBJ2-7, is DTGVSQNPRHKITKRGQNVTFRCDPISEHNRLYWYRQTLGQGPEFLTYFQNEAQLEKSRLLSDRFSAERPKGSFSTLEIQRTEQGDSAMYLCASSLRGDIRGYEQYFGPGTRLTVT.